Listed below are T cell receptor beta chains from one sample, sequenced in a study of molecular identifiers for immune sequencing clone quantification. TCRdb reanalysed the PCR reads using MiXCR and keeps one entry per CDR3 protein. The sample holds some 320,000 distinct CDR3 sequences, about 22% seen once. Specimen: naive CD8+ T cells from blood, with Jurkat cell RNA spiked in. These TCRs come from a human donor in good health. Some libraries in this study had Jurkat cell RNA spiked in. Each CDR3 is given with its conserved first and last residue. D genes are given only for firm matches. Where a row states a size, it is once, few, many or the class of an expanded clone; other rows omit it.

TRBV24-1	TRBJ2-1	-	-	TGTGCCACCAGTGATTTCGTCGGTGAGCAGTTCTTC	CATSDFVGEQFF
TRBV7-6	TRBJ2-7	many	-	TGTGCCAGCAGCCCCCAGGGCACCGACTACGAGCAGTACTTC	CASSPQGTDYEQYF
TRBV7-2	TRBJ2-7	-	-	TGTGCCAGCAGCCCCGACAACGCAATAAGAAACGAGCAGTACTTC	CASSPDNAIRNEQYF
TRBV28	TRBJ2-5	-	-	TGTGCCAGCAGTTCTAGTCCCCGGGGTTTGACAGTCCAAGGGACCCAGTACTTC	CASSSSPRGLTVQGTQYF
TRBV6-1	TRBJ2-3	-	-	TGCGTCAGCAGAAAAGGGGTGGATACGCAGTATTTT	CVSRKGVDTQYF
TRBV28	TRBJ1-1	-	-	TGTGCCATCCAGGAGGGGAACACTGAAGCTTTCTTT	CAIQEGNTEAFF
TRBV28	TRBJ1-5	few	TRBD1	TGTGCCAGCAGGGACAGGGCCAGCAATCAGCCCCAGCATTTT	CASRDRASNQPQHF
TRBV11-2	TRBJ2-5	many	TRBD1	TGTGCCAGCAGCTTTGGGGACAGCTTACAAGAGACCCAGTACTTC	CASSFGDSLQETQYF
TRBV15	TRBJ2-1	-	TRBD2	TGTGCCACCAGCGGAGAACTAGCGGGGGAGGATAATGAGCAGTTCTTC	CATSGELAGEDNEQFF
TRBV5-5	TRBJ2-4	many	-	TGTGCCAGCAGCTTGAATTCGGTTTCAGAGGTCAAAAACATTCAGTACTTC	CASSLNSVSEVKNIQYF
TRBV27	TRBJ2-1	-	-	TGTGCCAGCAGTGGGATAGACAATGAGCAGTTCTTC	CASSGIDNEQFF
TRBV12-3/TRBV12-4	TRBJ1-4	few	TRBD1	TGTGCCAGCAGTCCCAGGGGGATGAGTGAAAAACTGTTTTTT	CASSPRGMSEKLFF
TRBV7-6	TRBJ2-7	many	TRBD2	TGTGCCAGCAGCTGGACTAGCGGGAGTGGGGAGCAGTACTTC	CASSWTSGSGEQYF
TRBV19	TRBJ2-2	few	-	TGTGCCACCAAAACCGGGACCCGCGGCACCGGGGAGCTGTTTTTT	CATKTGTRGTGELFF
TRBV5-1	TRBJ2-7	-	-	TGCGCCAGCAGCTTGCAGGGACCGAATACCTACGAGCAGTACTTC	CASSLQGPNTYEQYF
TRBV12-5	TRBJ2-7	many	TRBD1	TGTGCTAGTGGTTGGCTTGACAGGGGTTGCCGCGAGCAGTACTTC	CASGWLDRGCREQYF
TRBV5-1	TRBJ1-2	-	-	TGCGCCAGCAGCTTGGGGGTTTTTAACTATGGCTACACCTTC	CASSLGVFNYGYTF
TRBV7-9	TRBJ1-2	many	-	TGTGCCAGCAGCGAAAATCCCAATGCCTATGGCTACACCTTC	CASSENPNAYGYTF
TRBV29-1	TRBJ2-3	many	-	TGCAGCGTTACTAGCATCACAGATACGCAGTATTTT	CSVTSITDTQYF
TRBV4-1	TRBJ1-1	few	TRBD1	TGCGCCAGCAGCCCCCCCCAACAGGGGGTAGGAGACACTGAAGCTTTCTTT	CASSPPQQGVGDTEAFF
TRBV6-2/TRBV6-3	TRBJ2-7	few	-	TGTGCCAGCAGCCCTCCCGGGGCCTCCTACGAGCAGTACTTC	CASSPPGASYEQYF
TRBV12-2	TRBJ1-5	few	-	TGTGCAAGTCGCCACAATATAAATCCAGGGCTTGGCAATCAGCCCCAGCATTTT	CASRHNINPGLGNQPQHF
TRBV13	TRBJ2-3	few	TRBD2	TGTGCCAGCAGCCCCGGACTAGCGGGGGGTTATACGCAGTATTTT	CASSPGLAGGYTQYF
TRBV9	TRBJ2-2	-	-	TGTGCCAGCAGCGTGAGCCCCCCGACGGGACCCCGGAACACCGGGGAGCTGTTTTTT	CASSVSPPTGPRNTGELFF
TRBV5-1	TRBJ1-1	many	-	TGCGCCAGCAGCTTGGCCCCAGGGCCCACTGAAGCTTTCTTT	CASSLAPGPTEAFF
TRBV27	TRBJ1-2	many	-	TGTGCCAGCAGTTTTCAGGGCCCCAACTATGGCTACACCTTC	CASSFQGPNYGYTF
TRBV9	TRBJ2-3	many	TRBD2	TGTGCCAGCAGCGTAGGTACTAGCGGGGGGCGGGATACGCAGTATTTT	CASSVGTSGGRDTQYF
TRBV29-1	TRBJ1-6	many	TRBD1	TGCAGCGTTGCTGACAGGGCGAATTCACCCCTCCACTTT	CSVADRANSPLHF
TRBV7-9	TRBJ2-3	once	-	TGTGCCAGCAGCCTCCGGGCGCCCGGCCCAGATCCGCAGTATTTT	CASSLRAPGPDPQYF
TRBV7-8	TRBJ1-5	-	-	TGTGCCAGCAGCGTACAAAGGGTTGGAAATCTGCCCCAGCATTTT	CASSVQRVGNLPQHF
TRBV28	TRBJ1-1	many	TRBD1	TGTGCCAGCAGGGACGGGACAGGGGTGAACACTGAAGCTTTCTTT	CASRDGTGVNTEAFF
TRBV19	TRBJ2-1	few	-	TGTGCCAGTAGCGCCGGGAATGAGAACAATGAGCAGTTCTTC	CASSAGNENNEQFF
TRBV5-1	TRBJ1-1	many	TRBD1	TGCGCCAGCAGCTTGTCCGGTGCAGGGGGCACTGAAGCTTTCTTT	CASSLSGAGGTEAFF
TRBV6-2/TRBV6-3	TRBJ1-1	many	TRBD1	TGTGCCAGCAGTCCCGACAGGGGTATGAACACTGAAGCTTTCTTT	CASSPDRGMNTEAFF
TRBV19	TRBJ1-1	-	TRBD1	TGTGCCAGTATCTGGGAGGGGGCGCGAACTGAAGCTTTCTTT	CASIWEGARTEAFF
TRBV7-6	TRBJ2-3	few	TRBD2	TGTGCCAGCAGCATGGGGACTAGCGTTTATGCAGATACGCAGTATTTT	CASSMGTSVYADTQYF
TRBV4-3	TRBJ1-5	-	-	TGCGCCAGCAGCCAAGATCGCATTAACAATCAGCCCCAGCATTTT	CASSQDRINNQPQHF